The entry that follows covers one T cell receptor (beta chain) sequence. This clonotype was observed many times. Its antigen has not been determined. One end of the junction fails to match germline, which may point to a read error. The sample originates from a study of regulatory T cells in long-lasting Graves disease (dated by TCRdb to the early 2020s). About the full investigation: Persistent Graves' disease was defined as persistently positive TSH receptor autoantibodies together with antithyroid drug treatment for over 5 years. Persistent Graves' disease patients were compared with newly diagnosed Graves' disease patients by peripheral blood TCR sequencing and RNA sequencing. The study took place in China and was registered as a clinical trial. A total of around 35 samples underwent TCR sequencing, from roughly 13 patients with persistent Graves' disease and approximately 20 patients with newly diagnosed Graves' disease. On average, persistent Graves' disease patients in the clinical cohort had been on antithyroid drugs for about 10.3 years.

Explained via the paper, the time point label denotes: persistent/refractory GD, antithyroid drugs over 5 years with positive TRAb. RNA was extracted from PBMCs in TRIzol for both TCR sequencing and RNA sequencing. The diagnosis of Graves' disease was made according to American Thyroid Association guidelines. Recruitment of patients was carried out at an endocrinology department in Xi'an, China. Each patient gave 7.5 to 10 milliliters of peripheral blood, collected in an EDTA anticoagulant tube. Ficoll Paque Plus density gradient separation was used to isolate PBMCs, and no additional T cell sorting was done. RNA quality was checked with an Agilent 2100 Bioanalyzer and agarose gel, and concentration with a NanoDrop 2000. The investigation overall reported the following: TRBV28, TRBJ1-2 and TRBJ2-5 were preferentially used in persistent disease, while TRBV20-1 and TRBJ2-1 were favored in newly diagnosed disease. The small sample size was acknowledged by the authors as a limitation that may reduce accuracy. Peripheral blood alone was examined, since thyroid tissue, which constituted the primary lesion, could not be accessed. Only the TCR beta chain was sequenced and analyzed. Lower TCR Shannon entropy and fewer highly expanded clones were observed in persistent Graves' disease patients than in newly diagnosed patients, which suggested clonal expansion. More public clonotypes were shared among persistent patients (under 3,000) than among newly diagnosed patients (966).

The library relied on multiplex PCR. TCRdb records Illumina HiSeq 4000 as the sequencer. CDR3 regions were amplified by Arm-PCR with iRepertoire HTBI primers to construct TCR beta libraries. Gel purification was performed on PCR products prior to sequencing. The authors' pipeline ran thus. A total of 60 to 80 TRBV and 14 TRBJ segments were identified across samples and were used for gene usage analysis of CDR3 amino acid clonotypes. COPE and FqMerger were used to merge the filtered high-quality paired reads into contigs. Contigs were aligned with BLAST to IMGT TRBV, TRBD and TRBJ reference genes, and CDR3 was defined per IMGT. Highly expanded clones were defined as clonotypes with a frequency above 0.1%. Repertoire diversity was measured by Shannon entropy, and V-J evenness by the Gini coefficient. A clonotype found in more than one individual was treated as public. The raw public reads went through TCRdb reprocessing: fastp at Q25, MiXCR clone calling, in-frame beta chains kept. Entries are consolidated by CDR3 protein sequence, retaining the most common genes and DNA. The V and J calls and clone size come from TCRdb's table, not from the authors' own analysis. The table for this sample lists fewer than 550,000 distinct CDR3 sequences; roughly 21% of them were counted only once. The top ten clones comprise 7.1% of the sample.

CDR1 is given as SGHTA and CDR2 as FQGNSA, both from the germline V gene. The CDR3 runs 13 amino acids, cysteine and phenylalanine included. The kept DNA is CDR3 alone, 39 bases in frame from the first base. This sequence uses TRBV7-2 and TRBJ2-3, with the identity of the D gene unclear. Sample: peripheral blood mononuclear cells (PBMCs), taken when the disease was refractory, from a patient treated with antithyroid drugs. The sequence was obtained from a female donor with Graves disease. The CDR3 protein: CATSLTVTDTQYF. Here is the DNA: TGTGCCACCAGCTTGACGGTGACAGATACGCAGTATTTT.